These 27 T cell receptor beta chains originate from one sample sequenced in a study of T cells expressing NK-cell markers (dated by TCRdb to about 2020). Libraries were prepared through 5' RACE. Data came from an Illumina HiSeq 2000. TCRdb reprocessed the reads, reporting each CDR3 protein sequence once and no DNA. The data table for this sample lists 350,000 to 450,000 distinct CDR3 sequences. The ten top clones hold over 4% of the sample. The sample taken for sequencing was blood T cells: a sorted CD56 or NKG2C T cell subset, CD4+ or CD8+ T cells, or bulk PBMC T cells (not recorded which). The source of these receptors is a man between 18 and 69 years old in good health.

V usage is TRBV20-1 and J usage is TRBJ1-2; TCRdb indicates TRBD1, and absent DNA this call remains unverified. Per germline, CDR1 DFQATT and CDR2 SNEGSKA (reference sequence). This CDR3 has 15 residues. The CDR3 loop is CSARRTGRGADGYTF.

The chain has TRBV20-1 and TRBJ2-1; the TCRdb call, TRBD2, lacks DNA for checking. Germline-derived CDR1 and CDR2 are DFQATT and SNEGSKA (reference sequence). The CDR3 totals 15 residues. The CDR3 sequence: CSARERGGGHDEQFF.

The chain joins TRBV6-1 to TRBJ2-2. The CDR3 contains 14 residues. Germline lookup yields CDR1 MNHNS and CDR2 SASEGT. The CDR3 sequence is CASWSHRSTGELFF.

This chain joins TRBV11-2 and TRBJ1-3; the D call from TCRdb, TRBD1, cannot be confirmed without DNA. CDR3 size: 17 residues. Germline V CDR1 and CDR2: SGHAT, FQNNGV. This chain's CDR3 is CASSSISRLGSGNTIYF.

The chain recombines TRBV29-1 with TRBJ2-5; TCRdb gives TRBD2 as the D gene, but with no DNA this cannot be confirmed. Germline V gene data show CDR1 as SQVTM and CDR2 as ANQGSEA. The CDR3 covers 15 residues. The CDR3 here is CSAGLAGARGETQYF.

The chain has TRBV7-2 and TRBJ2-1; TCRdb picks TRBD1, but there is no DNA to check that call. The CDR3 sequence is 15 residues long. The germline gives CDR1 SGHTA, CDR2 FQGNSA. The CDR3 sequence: CASIPGLTSYNEQFF.

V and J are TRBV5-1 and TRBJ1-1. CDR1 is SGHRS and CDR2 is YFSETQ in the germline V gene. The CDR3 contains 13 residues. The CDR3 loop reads CASSLEDPRDAFF.

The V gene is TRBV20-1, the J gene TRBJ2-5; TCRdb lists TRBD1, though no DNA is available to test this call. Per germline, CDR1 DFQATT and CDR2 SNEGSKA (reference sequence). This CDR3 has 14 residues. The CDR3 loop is CSADRGRIVETQYF.

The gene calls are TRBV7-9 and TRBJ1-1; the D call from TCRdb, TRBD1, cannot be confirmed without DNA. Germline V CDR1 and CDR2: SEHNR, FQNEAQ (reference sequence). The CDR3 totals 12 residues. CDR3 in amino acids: CASSLGTTEAFF.

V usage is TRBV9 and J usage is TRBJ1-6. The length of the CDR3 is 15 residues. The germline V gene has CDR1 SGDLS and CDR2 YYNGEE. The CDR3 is CASSVGGGPDSPLHF.

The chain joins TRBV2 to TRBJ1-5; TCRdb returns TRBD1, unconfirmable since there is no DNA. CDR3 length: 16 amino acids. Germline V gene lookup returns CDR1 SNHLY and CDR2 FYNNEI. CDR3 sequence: CASSDPGEIGNQPQHF.

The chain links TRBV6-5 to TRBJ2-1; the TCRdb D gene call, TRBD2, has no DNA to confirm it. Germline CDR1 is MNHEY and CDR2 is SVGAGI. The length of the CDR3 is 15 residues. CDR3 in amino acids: CASSYSGGGSREQFF.

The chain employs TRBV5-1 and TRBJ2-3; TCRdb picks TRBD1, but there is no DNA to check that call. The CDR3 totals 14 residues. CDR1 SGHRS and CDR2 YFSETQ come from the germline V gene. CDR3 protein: CASSSLGRTDTQYF.

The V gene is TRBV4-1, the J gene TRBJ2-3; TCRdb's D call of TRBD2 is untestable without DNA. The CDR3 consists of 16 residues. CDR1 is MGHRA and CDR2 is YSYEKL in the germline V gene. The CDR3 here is CASSQISGASTDTQYF.

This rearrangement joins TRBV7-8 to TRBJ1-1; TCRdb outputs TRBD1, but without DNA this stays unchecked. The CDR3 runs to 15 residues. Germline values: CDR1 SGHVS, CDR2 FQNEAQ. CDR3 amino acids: CASSLNRARGTEAFF.

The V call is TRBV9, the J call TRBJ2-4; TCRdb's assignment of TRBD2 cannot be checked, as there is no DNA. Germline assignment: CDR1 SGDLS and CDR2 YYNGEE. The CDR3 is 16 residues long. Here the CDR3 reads CASSPTSGVAKNIQYF. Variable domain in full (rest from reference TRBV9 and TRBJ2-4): DSGVTQTPKHLITATGQRVTLRCSPRSGDLSVYWYQQSLDQGLQFLIQYYNGEERAKGNILERFSAQQFPDLHSELNLSSLELGDSALYFCASSPTSGVAKNIQYFGAGTRLSVL.

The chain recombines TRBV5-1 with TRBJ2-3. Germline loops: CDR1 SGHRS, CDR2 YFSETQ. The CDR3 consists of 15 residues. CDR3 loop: CASSWGLASTDTQYF. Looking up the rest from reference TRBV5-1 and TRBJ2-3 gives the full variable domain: KAGVTQTPRYLIKTRGQQVTLSCSPISGHRSVSWYQQTPGQGLQFLFEYFSETQRNKGNFPGRFSGRQFSNSRSEMNVSTLELGDSALYLCASSWGLASTDTQYFGPGTRLTVL.

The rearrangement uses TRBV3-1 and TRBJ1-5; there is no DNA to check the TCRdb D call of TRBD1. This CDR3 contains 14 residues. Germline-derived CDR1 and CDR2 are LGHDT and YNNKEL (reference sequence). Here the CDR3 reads CASSQFLGGQPQHF.

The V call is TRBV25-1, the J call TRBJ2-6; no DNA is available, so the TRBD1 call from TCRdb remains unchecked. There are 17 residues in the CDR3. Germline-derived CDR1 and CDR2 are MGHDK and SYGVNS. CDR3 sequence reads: CASSESIGGSGANVLTF. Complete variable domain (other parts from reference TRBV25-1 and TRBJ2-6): EADIYQTPRYLVIGTGKKITLECSQTMGHDKMYWYQQDPGMELHLIHYSYGVNSTEKGDLSSESTVSRIRTEHFPLTLESARPSHTSQYLCASSESIGGSGANVLTFGAGSRLTVL.

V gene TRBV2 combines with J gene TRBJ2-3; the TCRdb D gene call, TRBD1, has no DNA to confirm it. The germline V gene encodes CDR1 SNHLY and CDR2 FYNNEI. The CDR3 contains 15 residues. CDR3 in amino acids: CASSDGGFNTDTQYF.

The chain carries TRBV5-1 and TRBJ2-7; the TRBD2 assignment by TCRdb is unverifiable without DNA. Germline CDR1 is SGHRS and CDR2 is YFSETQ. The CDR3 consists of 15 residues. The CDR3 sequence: CASSAVAGGQYEQYF. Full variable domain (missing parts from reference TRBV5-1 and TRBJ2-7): KAGVTQTPRYLIKTRGQQVTLSCSPISGHRSVSWYQQTPGQGLQFLFEYFSETQRNKGNFPGRFSGRQFSNSRSEMNVSTLELGDSALYLCASSAVAGGQYEQYFGPGTRLTVT.

CDR3 in amino acids: CASSRGTGFSTEAFF. This sequence joins TRBV14 and TRBJ1-1; without DNA, the TCRdb call of TRBD1 cannot be checked. The CDR3 covers 15 residues. Germline loops: CDR1 SGHDN, CDR2 FVKESK.

The CDR3: CASRGTGWYGYTF. The chain has TRBV2 and TRBJ1-2; TCRdb's D call, TRBD1, is unchecked because there is no DNA. The CDR3 spans 13 residues. The germline CDR1 and CDR2 sequences are SNHLY and FYNNEI.

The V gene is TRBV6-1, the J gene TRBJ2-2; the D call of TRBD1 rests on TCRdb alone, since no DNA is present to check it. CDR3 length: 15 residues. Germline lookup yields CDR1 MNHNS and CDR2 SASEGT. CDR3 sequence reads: CASRIDRGHTGELFF.

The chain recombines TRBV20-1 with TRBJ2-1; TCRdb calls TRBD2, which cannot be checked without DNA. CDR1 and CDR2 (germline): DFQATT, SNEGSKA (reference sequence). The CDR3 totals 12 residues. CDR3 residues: CSAAAGGGEQFF.

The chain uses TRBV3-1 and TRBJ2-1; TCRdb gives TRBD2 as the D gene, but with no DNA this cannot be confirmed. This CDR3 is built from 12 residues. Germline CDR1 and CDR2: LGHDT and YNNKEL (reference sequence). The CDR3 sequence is CASSQRAGGSFF.

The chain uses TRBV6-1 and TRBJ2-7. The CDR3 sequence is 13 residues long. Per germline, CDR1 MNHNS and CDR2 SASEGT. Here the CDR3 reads CASNRQEHYEQYF.